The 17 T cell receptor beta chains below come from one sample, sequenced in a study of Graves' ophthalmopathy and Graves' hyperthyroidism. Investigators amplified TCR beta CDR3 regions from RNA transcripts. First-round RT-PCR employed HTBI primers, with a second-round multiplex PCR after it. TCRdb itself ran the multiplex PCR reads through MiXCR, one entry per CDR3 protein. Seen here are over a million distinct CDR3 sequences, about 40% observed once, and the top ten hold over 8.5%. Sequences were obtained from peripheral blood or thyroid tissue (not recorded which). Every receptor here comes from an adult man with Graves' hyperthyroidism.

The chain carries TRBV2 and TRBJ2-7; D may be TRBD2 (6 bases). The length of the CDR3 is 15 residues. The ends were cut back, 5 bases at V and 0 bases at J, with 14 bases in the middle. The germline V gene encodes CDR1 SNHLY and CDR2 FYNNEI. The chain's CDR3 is CASSYGGSSSYEQYF. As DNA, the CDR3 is TGTGCCAGCAGTTACGGGGGTTCGAGCTCCTACGAGCAGTACTTC.

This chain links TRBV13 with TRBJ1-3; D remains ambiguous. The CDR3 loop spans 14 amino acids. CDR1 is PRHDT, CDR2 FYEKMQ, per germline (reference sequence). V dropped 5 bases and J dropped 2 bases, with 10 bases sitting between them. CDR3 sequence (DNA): TGTGCCAGCAGCGTACAGAAGACTGGAAACACCATATATTTT. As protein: CASSVQKTGNTIYF.

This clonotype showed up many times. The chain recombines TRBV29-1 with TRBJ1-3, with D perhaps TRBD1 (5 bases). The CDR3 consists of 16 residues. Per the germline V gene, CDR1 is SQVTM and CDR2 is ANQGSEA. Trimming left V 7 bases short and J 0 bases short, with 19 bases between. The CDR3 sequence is CSADGVGGSSGNTIYF. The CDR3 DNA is TGCAGCGCCGACGGAGTTGGGGGGTCCTCTGGAAACACCATATATTTT.

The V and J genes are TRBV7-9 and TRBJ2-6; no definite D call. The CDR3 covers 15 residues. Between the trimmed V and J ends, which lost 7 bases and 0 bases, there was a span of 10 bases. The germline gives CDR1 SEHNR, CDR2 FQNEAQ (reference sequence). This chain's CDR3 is CASTPPASGANVLTF. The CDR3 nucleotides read TGTGCCAGCACCCCCCCTGCCTCTGGGGCCAACGTCCTGACTTTC.

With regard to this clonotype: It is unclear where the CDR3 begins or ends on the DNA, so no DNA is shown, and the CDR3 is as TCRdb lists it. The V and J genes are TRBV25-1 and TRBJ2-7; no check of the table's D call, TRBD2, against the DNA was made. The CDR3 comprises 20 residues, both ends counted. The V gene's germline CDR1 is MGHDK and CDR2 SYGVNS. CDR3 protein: CDSSIYLCSVVAGLSYEQYF.

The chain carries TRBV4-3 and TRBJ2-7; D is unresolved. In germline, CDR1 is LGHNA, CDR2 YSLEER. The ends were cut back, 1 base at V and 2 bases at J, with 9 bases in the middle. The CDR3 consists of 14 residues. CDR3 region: CASSQVSPPYEQYF. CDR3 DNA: TGCGCCAGCAGCCAAGTTTCGCCTCCCTACGAGCAGTACTTC.

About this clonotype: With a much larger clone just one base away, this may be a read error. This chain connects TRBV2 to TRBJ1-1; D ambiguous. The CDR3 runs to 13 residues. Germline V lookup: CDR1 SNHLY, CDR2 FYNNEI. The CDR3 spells CVSLRAANTEAFF. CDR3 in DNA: TGTGTCAGCCTACGGGCGGCGAACACTGAAGCTTTCTTT.

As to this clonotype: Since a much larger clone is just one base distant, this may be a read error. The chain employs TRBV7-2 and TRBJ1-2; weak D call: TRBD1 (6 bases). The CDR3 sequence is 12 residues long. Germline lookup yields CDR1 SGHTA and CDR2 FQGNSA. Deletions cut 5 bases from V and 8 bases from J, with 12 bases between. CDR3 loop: CASSTNRDGYTF. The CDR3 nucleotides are TGTGCCAGCAGCACAAACAGGGACGGCTACACCTTC. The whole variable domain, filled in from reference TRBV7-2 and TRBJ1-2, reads GAGVSQSPSNKVTEKGKDVELRCDPISGHTALYWYRQSLGQGLEFLIYFQGNSAPDKSGLPSDRFSAERTGGSVSTLTIQRTQQEDSAVYLCASSTNRDGYTFGSGTRLTVV.

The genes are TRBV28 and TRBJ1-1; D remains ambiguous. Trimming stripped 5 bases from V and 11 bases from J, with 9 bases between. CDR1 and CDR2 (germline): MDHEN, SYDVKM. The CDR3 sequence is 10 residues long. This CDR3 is CASSPFNAFF. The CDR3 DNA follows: TGTGCCAGCAGTCCATTTAACGCTTTCTTT.

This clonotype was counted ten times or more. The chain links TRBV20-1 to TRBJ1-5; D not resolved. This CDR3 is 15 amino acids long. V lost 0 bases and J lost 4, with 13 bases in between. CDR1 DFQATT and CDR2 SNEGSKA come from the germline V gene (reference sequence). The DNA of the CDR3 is TGCAGTGCTAGAGAGGGTATGCAGGAAAATCAGCCCCAGCATTTT. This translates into CSAREGMQENQPQHF.

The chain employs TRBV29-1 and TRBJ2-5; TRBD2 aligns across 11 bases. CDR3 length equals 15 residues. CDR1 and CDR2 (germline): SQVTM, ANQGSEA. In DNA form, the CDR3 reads TGCAGTATCGGGACTAGCGGCGTTCAGGGGGAGACCCAGTACTTC. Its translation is CSIGTSGVQGETQYF.

The CDR3 DNA reads as TGCAGTGCTGCCGGGACAGGGGGCATCTACGAGCAGTACTTC. Amino acids: CSAAGTGGIYEQYF. This chain uses TRBV20-1 with TRBJ2-7; 12 bases line up with TRBD1. The CDR3 loop spans 14 amino acids. Germline CDR1 reads DFQATT; CDR2 reads SNEGSKA (reference sequence). The J segment lost 3 bases and the V segment lost 5 bases, leaving 5 bases of the junction unmatched.

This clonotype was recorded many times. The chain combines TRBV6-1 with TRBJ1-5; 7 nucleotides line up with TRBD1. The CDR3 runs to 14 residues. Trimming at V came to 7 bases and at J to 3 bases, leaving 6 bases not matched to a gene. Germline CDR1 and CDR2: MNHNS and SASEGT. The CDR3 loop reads CASTLGQDNQPQHF. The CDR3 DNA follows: TGTGCCAGCACTCTTGGACAGGACAATCAGCCCCAGCATTTT.

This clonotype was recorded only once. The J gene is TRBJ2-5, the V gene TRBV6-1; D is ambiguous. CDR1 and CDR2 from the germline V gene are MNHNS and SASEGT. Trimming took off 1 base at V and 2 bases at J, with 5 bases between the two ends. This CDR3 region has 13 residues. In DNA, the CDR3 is TGTGCCAGCAGTGAAGTAGATCAAGAGACCCAGTACTTC. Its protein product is CASSEVDQETQYF.

CDR3 protein: CASSPLGGQGNYEQYF. The CDR3 DNA reads as TGTGCCAGCAGCCCACTTGGGGGACAGGGGAACTACGAGCAGTACTTC. The J gene is TRBJ2-7, the V gene TRBV7-9; 10 nucleotides line up with TRBD1. This CDR3 is 16 amino acids long. CDR1 SEHNR and CDR2 FQNEAQ come from the germline V gene (reference sequence). The ends lost 5 bases at V and 3 bases at J; junction bases unmatched: 10.

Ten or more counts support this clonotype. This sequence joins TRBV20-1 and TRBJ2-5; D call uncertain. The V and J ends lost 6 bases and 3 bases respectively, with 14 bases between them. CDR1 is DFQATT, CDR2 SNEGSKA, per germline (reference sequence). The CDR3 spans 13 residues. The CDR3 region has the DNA TGCAGTGCCCGCTCATTAGGGAAAGAGACCCAGTACTTC. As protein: CSARSLGKETQYF.

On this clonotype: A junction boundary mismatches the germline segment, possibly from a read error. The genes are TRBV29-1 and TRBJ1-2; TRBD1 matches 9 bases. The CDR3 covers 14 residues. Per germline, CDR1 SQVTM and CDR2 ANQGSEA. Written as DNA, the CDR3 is TGCGGCGTTGATGGGAGGGACAGGGACTATGGCTACACCTTC. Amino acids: CGVDGRDRDYGYTF.